Below are 15 T cell receptor beta chains sequenced from a single sample in a study of OX40 agonist ivuxolimab in advanced cancers. Profiling relied on immunoSEQ multiplex PCR, and the TCRdb table lists in-frame clones only, not all of them. The sample contains about 80,000 clones, 84% of which appear only once. Sequenced here: CD4+ or CD8+ T cells sorted from blood, sampled in a trial of the OX40 agonist ivuxolimab. The receptors were sampled from an adult with an advanced solid tumor such as melanoma, head and neck, liver or kidney cancer.

This clone was detected ten times or more. V and J are TRBV9 and TRBJ2-3; no clear D. In germline, CDR1 is SGDLS, CDR2 YYNGEE. The CDR3 runs 15 residues. V dropped 0 bases and J dropped 2 bases, with 10 bases sitting between them. The CDR3 loop reads CASSVGLDTTDTQYF. For the CDR3, the DNA is TGTGCCAGCAGCGTAGGTCTCGATACCACAGATACGCAGTATTTT.

This chain links TRBV29-1 with TRBJ2-1; D tentatively reads TRBD1 or TRBD2 (5 bases each). The V and J ends lost 6 bases and 14 bases respectively, with 20 bases between them. CDR3 size: 12 residues. The germline gives CDR1 SQVTM, CDR2 ANQGSEA. DNA for the CDR3: TGCAGCGTCCGGGGACCAGTGGAAGGAGAGTTCTTC. It codes for CSVRGPVEGEFF.

The gene calls are TRBV6-5 and TRBJ2-7; D is possibly TRBD2 (6 bases). This CDR3 has 15 residues. Trimming cost V 0 bases and J 5 bases, with 14 bases left between them. The germline V gene has CDR1 MNHEY and CDR2 SVGAGI. The CDR3 reads CASSYSAGLVNEQYF. The CDR3 DNA is TGTGCCAGCAGTTACTCTGCGGGGTTGGTGAACGAGCAGTACTTC.

The chain couples TRBV9 to TRBJ2-3; D is ambiguous. Per the germline V gene, CDR1 is SGDLS and CDR2 is YYNGEE. The CDR3 is 13 residues long. Trimming removed 0 bases from V and 2 bases from J, with 4 bases in between. The DNA for the CDR3 is TGTGCCAGCAGCGTAGACAACACAGATACGCAGTATTTT. Translated, it gives CASSVDNTDTQYF.

CDR3: CASRPSGRSEQFF. The CDR3 DNA follows: TGCGCCAGCAGGCCTAGCGGGAGGAGTGAGCAGTTCTTC. The chain links TRBV10-1 to TRBJ2-1, with 11 bases matching TRBD2. Trimming removed 6 bases from V and 9 bases from J; junction bases left unmatched: 4. Germline loops: CDR1 WNHNN, CDR2 SYGVQD (reference sequence). This CDR3 has 13 residues.

This clone was seen only once. The rearrangement links TRBV6-5 to TRBJ2-7; 12 nucleotides line up with TRBD2. V was pared by 3 bases and J by 5 bases, with 2 bases of the junction left unmatched. In germline, CDR1 is MNHEY, CDR2 SVGAGI. The CDR3 spans 14 residues. CDR3 coding DNA: TGTGCCAGCAGTTATAGGACTAGCGGGAACGAGCAGTACTTC. This codes for CASSYRTSGNEQYF.

The gene calls are TRBV7-9 and TRBJ2-5, with 10 bases fitting TRBD2. CDR3 length: 16 amino acids. Trimming took 2 bases from V and 4 from J; bases not matched to a gene: 7. Germline V lookup: CDR1 SEHNR, CDR2 FQNEAQ (reference sequence). The CDR3 spells CASSLRVAGGRETQYF. CDR3 bases: TGTGCCAGCAGCTTACGGGTAGCGGGAGGTCGAGAGACCCAGTACTTC.

The chain joins TRBV19 to TRBJ1-4; D unresolved. This CDR3 is 14 amino acids long. Per the germline V gene, CDR1 is LNHDA and CDR2 is SQIVND (reference sequence). Trimming took off 10 bases at V and 4 bases at J, with 16 bases between the two ends. The CDR3 DNA follows: TGTGCCACCCGAAGGAGAGGTTTTAATGAAAAACTGTTTTTT. Amino acid sequence: CATRRRGFNEKLFF.

This clone was seen just once. CDR3 sequence reads: CASSQRMGTQYF. In DNA, the CDR3 is TGTGCCAGCTCACAAAGGATGGGGACCCAGTACTTC. V is TRBV18 and J is TRBJ2-5; D call uncertain. Trimming cost V 4 bases and J 7 bases, with 10 bases left between them. Germline V gives CDR1 KGHSH, CDR2 LQKENI. The CDR3 has 12 amino acids.

The chain employs TRBV19 and TRBJ1-2, with D tentatively TRBD1 (5 bases). V gave up 8 bases and J gave up 4 bases, with 23 bases separating them. CDR3 length: 16 residues. In germline, CDR1 is LNHDA, CDR2 SQIVND (reference sequence). Written as DNA, the CDR3 is TGTGCCAGTGCGATGGGGGTCGGGGGTAACCCCTATGGCTACACCTTC. Protein product: CASAMGVGGNPYGYTF.

The chain links TRBV5-1 to TRBJ2-7, with a weak D call TRBD2 (5 bases). The ends were cut back, 2 bases at V and 7 bases at J, with 25 bases in the middle. This CDR3 region has 17 residues. Germline loops: CDR1 SGHRS, CDR2 YFSETQ. CDR3 in DNA: TGCGCCAGCAGCTTCTCTACAGCGGAACCGACCCTACGAGAGCAGTACTTC. This encodes CASSFSTAEPTLREQYF.

In this sample, this clone turned up once. The chain carries TRBV28 and TRBJ1-4; the D gene is possibly TRBD1 (5 bases). Deletions cut 3 bases from V and 8 bases from J, with 13 bases between. The germline gives CDR1 MDHEN, CDR2 SYDVKM. CDR3 length: 14 residues. DNA of the CDR3: TGTGCCAGCAGTTTGGACATTTGGACGGAAAAACTGTTTTTT. Protein sequence: CASSLDIWTEKLFF.

This chain connects TRBV7-9 to TRBJ2-7; D is undetermined. From germline, CDR1 is SEHNR and CDR2 FQNEAQ (reference sequence). With 5 bases removed from V and 6 bases from J, the gap between germline ends came to 20 bases. The CDR3 sequence is 15 residues long. In nucleotides, the CDR3 is TGTGCCAGCAGCCCTGTCCGGAAGGTAACGGCCGAGCAGTACTTC. Translation gives CASSPVRKVTAEQYF.

CDR3 region: CASSIGPSGSNEQFF. The CDR3 nucleotides read TGTGCCAGTAGTATCGGCCCTAGCGGGAGTAATGAGCAGTTCTTC. The chain recombines TRBV19 with TRBJ2-1, with 10 bases aligning to TRBD2. V trimming: 3 bases; J trimming: 7 bases; junction bases outside the gene matches: 6. This CDR3 region has 15 residues. Germline V gene lookup returns CDR1 LNHDA and CDR2 SQIVND (reference sequence).

This clone was detected a few times. The chain employs TRBV29-1 and TRBJ1-4; TRBD1 is a possible D gene (5 bases). Trimming pared 2 bases from V and 7 bases from J, leaving 17 bases between. The CDR3 is 15 amino acids. Germline CDR1 SQVTM, CDR2 ANQGSEA. Here the CDR3 reads CSVETRGFVGEKLFF. The CDR3 DNA reads TGCAGCGTTGAAACGCGGGGGTTCGTCGGTGAAAAACTGTTTTTT.